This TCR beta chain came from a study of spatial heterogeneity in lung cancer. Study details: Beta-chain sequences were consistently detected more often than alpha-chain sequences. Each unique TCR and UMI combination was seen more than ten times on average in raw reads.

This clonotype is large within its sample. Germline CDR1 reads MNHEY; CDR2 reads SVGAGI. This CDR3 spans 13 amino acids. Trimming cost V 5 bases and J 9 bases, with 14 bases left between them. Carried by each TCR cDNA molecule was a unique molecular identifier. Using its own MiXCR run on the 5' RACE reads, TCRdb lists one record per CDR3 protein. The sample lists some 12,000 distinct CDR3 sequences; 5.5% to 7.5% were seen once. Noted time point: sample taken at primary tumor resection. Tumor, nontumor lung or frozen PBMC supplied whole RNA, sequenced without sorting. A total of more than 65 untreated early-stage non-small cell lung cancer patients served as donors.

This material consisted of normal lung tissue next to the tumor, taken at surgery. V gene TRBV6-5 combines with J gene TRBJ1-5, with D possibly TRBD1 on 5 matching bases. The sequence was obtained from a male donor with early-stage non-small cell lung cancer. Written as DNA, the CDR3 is TGTGCCAGCAGTCGACAGTCTGGGGGGCCCCAGCATTTT. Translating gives CASSRQSGGPQHF.